This T cell receptor (beta chain) was observed in a study of PD-1 blockade in classical Hodgkin lymphoma. The CDR3 has 15 residues. CDR1 MNHEY and CDR2 SVGAGI come from the germline V gene. The junction had 5 bases not matched to a gene; V was cut back by 5 bases and J by 7 bases. All patients relapsed after autologous stem cell transplantation, and brentuximab vedotin exposure varied. The data were produced by immunoSEQ multiplex PCR, yet TCRdb's version contains in-frame clones alone and is incomplete. The sample yields roughly 30,000 clones, 75% to 90% seen once. The origin of this receptor is a human donor with classical Hodgkin lymphoma. Sample: peripheral blood mononuclear cells (PBMCs), taken before the second cycle of nivolumab. The chain couples TRBV6-5 to TRBJ2-1; 13 positions agree with TRBD2. CDR3 nucleotide sequence: TGTGCCAGCAGTCGGACTAGCGGGGGAGTTAATGAGCAGTTCTTC. The encoded protein is CASSRTSGGVNEQFF.